The entry below describes one TCR beta chain. Its specificity is unknown. Measured with immunoSEQ multiplex PCR; TCRdb has only the in-frame clones, and not every one. The sample includes 130,000 to 150,000 clones, just over 85% of them seen just once. This sample stems from a study of cytomegalovirus exposure and HLA in healthy donors. Across the whole study: A later analysis reported the same platform for the 90 to 150 validation repertoires and the 666 first-cohort repertoires.

Study-wide results and caveats: The study labeled 170 or so TCR beta chains cytomegalovirus-associated.

Germline CDR1 and CDR2: MNHEY and SVGAGI. Trimming took 5 bases from V and 3 from J; bases not matched to a gene: 5. CDR3 length: 14 residues. Material for sequencing was PBMCs. The genes are TRBV6-5 and TRBJ2-5; 8 positions agree with TRBD2. The TCR comes from a woman younger than 30 in good health and CMV-seropositive. CDR3 in amino acids: CASSNSGIKETQYF. Here the CDR3 DNA reads TGTGCCAGCAGTAATAGCGGGATAAAAGAGACCCAGTACTTC.